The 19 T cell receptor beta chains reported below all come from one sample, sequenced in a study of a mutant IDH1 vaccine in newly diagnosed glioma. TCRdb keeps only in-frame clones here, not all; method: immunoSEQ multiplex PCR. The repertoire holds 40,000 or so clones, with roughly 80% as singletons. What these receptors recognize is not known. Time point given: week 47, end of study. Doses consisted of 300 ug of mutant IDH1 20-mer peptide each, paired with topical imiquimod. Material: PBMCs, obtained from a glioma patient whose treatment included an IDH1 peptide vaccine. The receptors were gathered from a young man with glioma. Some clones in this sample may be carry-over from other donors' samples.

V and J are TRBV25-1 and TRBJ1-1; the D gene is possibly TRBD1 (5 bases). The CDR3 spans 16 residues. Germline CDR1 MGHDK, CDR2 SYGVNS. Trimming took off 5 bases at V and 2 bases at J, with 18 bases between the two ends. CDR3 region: CASSSPRGGPNTEAFF. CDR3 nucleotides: TGTGCCAGCAGTTCGCCTCGGGGGGGACCTAACACTGAAGCTTTCTTT.

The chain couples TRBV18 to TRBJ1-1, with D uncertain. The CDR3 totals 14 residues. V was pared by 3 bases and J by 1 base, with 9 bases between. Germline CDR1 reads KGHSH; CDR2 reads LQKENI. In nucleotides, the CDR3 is TGTGCCAGCTCACCTAACAGAAAGAACACTGAAGCTTTCTTT. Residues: CASSPNRKNTEAFF.

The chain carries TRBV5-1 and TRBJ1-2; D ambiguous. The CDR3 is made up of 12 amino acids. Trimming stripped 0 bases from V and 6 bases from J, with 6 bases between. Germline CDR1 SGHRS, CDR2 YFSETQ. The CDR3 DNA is TGCGCCAGCAGCTTGGGAGGAAATGGCTACACCTTC. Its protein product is CASSLGGNGYTF.

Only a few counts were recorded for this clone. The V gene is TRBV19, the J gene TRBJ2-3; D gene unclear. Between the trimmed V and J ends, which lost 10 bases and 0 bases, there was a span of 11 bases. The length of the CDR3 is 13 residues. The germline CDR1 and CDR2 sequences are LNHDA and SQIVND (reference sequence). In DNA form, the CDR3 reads TGTGCCACCGGGCCCGCTAGCACAGATACGCAGTATTTT. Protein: CATGPASTDTQYF.

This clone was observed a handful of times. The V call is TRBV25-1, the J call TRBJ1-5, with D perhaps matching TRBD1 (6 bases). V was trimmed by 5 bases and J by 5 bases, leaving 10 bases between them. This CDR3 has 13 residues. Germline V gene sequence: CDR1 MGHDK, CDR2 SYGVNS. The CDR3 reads CASSTGFHQPQHF. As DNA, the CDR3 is TGTGCCAGCAGTACAGGGTTTCATCAGCCCCAGCATTTT.

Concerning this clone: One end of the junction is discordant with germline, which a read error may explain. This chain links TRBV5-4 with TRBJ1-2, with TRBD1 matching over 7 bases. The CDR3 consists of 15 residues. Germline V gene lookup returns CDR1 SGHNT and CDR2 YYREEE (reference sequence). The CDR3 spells CASSQEDGTVLGYTF. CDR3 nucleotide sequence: TGCGCCAGCAGCCAAGAGGACGGGACAGTACTCGGCTACACCTTC. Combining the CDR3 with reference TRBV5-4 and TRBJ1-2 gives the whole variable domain ETGVTQSPTHLIKTRGQQVTLRCSSQSGHNTVSWYQQALGQGPQFIFQYYREEENGRGNFPPRFSGLQFPNYSSELNVNALELDDSALYLCASSQEDGTVLGYTFGSGTRLTVV.

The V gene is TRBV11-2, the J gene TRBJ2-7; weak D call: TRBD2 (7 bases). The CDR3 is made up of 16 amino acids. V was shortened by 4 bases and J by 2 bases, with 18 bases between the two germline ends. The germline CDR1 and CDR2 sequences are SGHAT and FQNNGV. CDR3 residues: CASSYQVRGGTYEQYF. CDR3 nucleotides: TGTGCCAGCAGCTATCAGGTCAGGGGAGGGACCTACGAGCAGTACTTC.

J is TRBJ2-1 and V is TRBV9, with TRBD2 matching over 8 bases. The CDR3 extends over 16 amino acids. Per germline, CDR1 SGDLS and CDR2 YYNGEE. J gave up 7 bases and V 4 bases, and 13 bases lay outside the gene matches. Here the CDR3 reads CASSPEGPGGYNEQFF. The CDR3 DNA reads TGTGCCAGCAGCCCCGAGGGACCGGGGGGGTATAATGAGCAGTTCTTC.

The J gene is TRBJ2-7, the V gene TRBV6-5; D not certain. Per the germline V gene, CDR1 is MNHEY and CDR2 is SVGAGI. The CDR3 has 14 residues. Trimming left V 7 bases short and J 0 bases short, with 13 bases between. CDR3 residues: CASTQDQSSYEQYF. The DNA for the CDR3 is TGTGCCAGCACCCAAGACCAGAGCTCCTACGAGCAGTACTTC.

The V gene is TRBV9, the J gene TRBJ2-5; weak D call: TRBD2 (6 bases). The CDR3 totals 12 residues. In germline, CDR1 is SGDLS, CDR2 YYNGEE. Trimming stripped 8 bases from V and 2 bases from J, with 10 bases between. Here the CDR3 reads CASRGTQETQYF. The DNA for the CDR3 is TGTGCCAGTCGAGGGACTCAAGAGACCCAGTACTTC.

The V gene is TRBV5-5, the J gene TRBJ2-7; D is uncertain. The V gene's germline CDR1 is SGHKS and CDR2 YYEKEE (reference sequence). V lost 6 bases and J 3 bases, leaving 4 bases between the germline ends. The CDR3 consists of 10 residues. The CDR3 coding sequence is TGTGCCAGCACCGGCTACGAGCAGTACTTC. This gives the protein CASTGYEQYF.

CDR3 nucleotide sequence: TGTGCCAGCACCATGCAGGGCTATGGCTACACCTTC. It is translated as CASTMQGYGYTF. The chain combines TRBV11-2 with TRBJ1-2; tentatively, D is TRBD1 (5 bases). Trimming removed 7 bases at V and 4 bases at J, with 10 bases between. The CDR3 consists of 12 residues. In germline, CDR1 is SGHAT, CDR2 FQNNGV.

CDR3 nucleotides: TGTGCCAGCAGCTTGCACGGTGTCAATCAGCCCCAGCATTTT. It translates to CASSLHGVNQPQHF. The chain uses TRBV5-6 and TRBJ1-5; the D is unclear. CDR1 is SGHDT, CDR2 YYEEEE, per germline. The V end was cut by 1 base, the J end by 3 bases, with 8 bases between. CDR3 length equals 14 residues.

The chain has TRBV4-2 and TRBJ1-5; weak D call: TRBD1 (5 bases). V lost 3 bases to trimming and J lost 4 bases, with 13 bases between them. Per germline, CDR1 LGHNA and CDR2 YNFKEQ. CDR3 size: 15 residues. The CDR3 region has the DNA TGTGCCAGCAGCCAGGAAGACAGCCGAAATCAGCCCCAGCATTTT. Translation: CASSQEDSRNQPQHF.

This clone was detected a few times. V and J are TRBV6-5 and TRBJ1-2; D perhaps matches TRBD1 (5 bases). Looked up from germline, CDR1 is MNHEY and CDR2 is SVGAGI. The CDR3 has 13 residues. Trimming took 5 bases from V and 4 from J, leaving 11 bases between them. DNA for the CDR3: TGTGCCAGCAGTGGGCGGGACGGCTATGGCTACACCTTC. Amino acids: CASSGRDGYGYTF.

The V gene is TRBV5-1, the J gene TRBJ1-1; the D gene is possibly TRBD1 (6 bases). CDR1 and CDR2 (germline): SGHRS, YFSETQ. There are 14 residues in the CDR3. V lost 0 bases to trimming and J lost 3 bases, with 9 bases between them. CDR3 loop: CASSLEQGYTEAFF. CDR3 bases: TGCGCCAGCAGCTTGGAACAGGGTTACACTGAAGCTTTCTTT.

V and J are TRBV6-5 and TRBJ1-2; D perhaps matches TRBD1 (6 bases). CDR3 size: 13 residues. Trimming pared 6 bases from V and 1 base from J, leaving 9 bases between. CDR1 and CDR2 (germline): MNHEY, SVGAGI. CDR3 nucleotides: TGTGCCAGCAGCCGACAGGATAACTATGGCTACACCTTC. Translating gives CASSRQDNYGYTF.

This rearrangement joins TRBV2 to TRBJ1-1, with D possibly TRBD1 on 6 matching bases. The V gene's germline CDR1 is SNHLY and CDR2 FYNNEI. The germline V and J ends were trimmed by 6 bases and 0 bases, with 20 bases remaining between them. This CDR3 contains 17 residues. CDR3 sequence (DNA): TGTGCCAGCAGCGCCACAGGGACAAACCACATGAACACTGAAGCTTTCTTT. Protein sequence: CASSATGTNHMNTEAFF.

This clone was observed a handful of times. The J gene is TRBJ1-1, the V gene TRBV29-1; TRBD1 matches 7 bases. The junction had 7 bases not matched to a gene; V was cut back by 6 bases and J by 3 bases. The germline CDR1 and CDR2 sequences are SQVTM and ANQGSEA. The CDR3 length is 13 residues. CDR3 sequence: CSVRQGRDTEAFF. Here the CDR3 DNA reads TGCAGCGTACGACAGGGTAGGGACACTGAAGCTTTCTTT. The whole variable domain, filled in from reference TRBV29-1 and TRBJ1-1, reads SAVISQKPSRDICQRGTSLTIQCQVDSQVTMMFWYRQQPGQSLTLIATANQGSEATYESGFVIDKFPISRPNLTFSTLTVSNMSPEDSSIYLCSVRQGRDTEAFFGQGTRLTVV.